What follows are 9 T cell receptor beta chains derived from one specimen sequenced in a study of blood T cells in healthy people across ages. Sample-barcoded 5' priming and a J-beta primer mix drove a second PCR of 7 to 11 cycles. TCRdb re-derived calls from the 5' RACE reads in MiXCR, one entry per CDR3 protein. The table has over a million distinct CDR3 sequences, roughly two fifths seen once. The source material was blood. These TCRs come from a woman aged 18-30 years in good health.

The chain recombines TRBV9 with TRBJ2-4; 7 nucleotides match TRBD2. The CDR3 sequence is 19 residues long. With V trimmed by 0 bases and J by 2 bases, 14 bases remained unmatched. Germline loops: CDR1 SGDLS, CDR2 YYNGEE. The CDR3 is CASSVDAGEGRGTKNIQYF. The CDR3 DNA is TGTGCCAGCAGCGTAGATGCGGGGGAAGGTAGGGGAACCAAAAACATTCAGTACTTC. Full variable domain (missing parts from reference TRBV9 and TRBJ2-4): DSGVTQTPKHLITATGQRVTLRCSPRSGDLSVYWYQQSLDQGLQFLIQYYNGEERAKGNILERFSAQQFPDLHSELNLSSLELGDSALYFCASSVDAGEGRGTKNIQYFGAGTRLSVL.

V gene TRBV6-2 or TRBV6-3 combines with J gene TRBJ2-1, with D unclear. CDR1 and CDR2 from the germline V gene are MNHEY and SVGEGT. The ends were cut back, 5 bases at V and 2 bases at J, with 10 bases in the middle. The CDR3 length is 14 residues. CDR3 in amino acids: CASSPNRAYNEQFF. The CDR3 nucleotides read TGTGCCAGCAGTCCTAATCGGGCCTACAATGAGCAGTTCTTC.

This clonotype was counted between two and nine times. The genes are TRBV7-9 and TRBJ2-7; tentatively, D is TRBD2 (7 bases). The CDR3 totals 17 residues. Germline CDR1 and CDR2: SEHNR and FQNEAQ (reference sequence). Trimming took 5 bases from V and 0 from J, leaving 20 bases between them. The CDR3 loop reads CASSTLGGANNSYEQYF. CDR3 in DNA: TGTGCCAGCAGCACCCTTGGGGGGGCGAACAACTCCTACGAGCAGTACTTC.

This clonotype occurred a few times. The rearrangement links TRBV27 to TRBJ2-7; D is possibly TRBD1 (6 bases). CDR3 size: 12 residues. The V end was cut by 7 bases, the J end by 0 bases, with 7 bases between. Germline CDR1 reads MNHEY; CDR2 reads SMNVEV (reference sequence). DNA for the CDR3: TGTGCCAGCAAGGACAGCTCCTACGAGCAGTACTTC. The encoded protein is CASKDSSYEQYF.

This chain uses TRBV12-3 or TRBV12-4 with TRBJ2-2, with 12 bases matching TRBD2. This CDR3 comprises 16 residues. With 6 bases clipped from V and 5 bases from J, the junction kept 7 bases outside the gene matches. CDR3 sequence reads: CASRSGLAGRTGELFF. Here the CDR3 DNA reads TGTGCCAGCAGATCAGGACTAGCGGGACGGACCGGGGAGCTGTTTTTT.

The chain carries TRBV25-1 and TRBJ2-3; 7 nucleotides line up with TRBD1. The CDR3 length is 15 residues. V trimming: 2 bases; J trimming: 2 bases; junction bases outside the gene matches: 4. Germline CDR1 reads MGHDK; CDR2 reads SYGVNS. The CDR3 DNA follows: TGTGCCAGCAGTGAAACAGACAGGGCCACAGATACGCAGTATTTT. As protein: CASSETDRATDTQYF.

The table lists this clonotype with a few counts. The chain has TRBV7-2 and TRBJ2-3; D not resolved. V gave up 4 bases and J gave up 2 bases, with 4 bases separating them. This CDR3 spans 12 amino acids. Germline-derived CDR1 and CDR2 are SGHTA and FQGNSA. This CDR3 is CASSWYTDTQYF. The CDR3 DNA is TGTGCCAGCAGCTGGTACACAGATACGCAGTATTTT.

This clonotype was seen a handful of times. The rearrangement joins TRBV6-5 to TRBJ2-1, with 9 nucleotides matching TRBD2. This CDR3 has 14 residues. The germline CDR1 and CDR2 sequences are MNHEY and SVGAGI. The V gene end was trimmed by 6 bases and the J gene end by 6 bases; junction bases not matched to a gene: 6. The CDR3 DNA is TGTGCCAGCAGGACGGGACTAGCCATCAATGAGCAGTTCTTC. This codes for CASRTGLAINEQFF.

This clonotype was counted between two and nine times. This chain connects TRBV6-5 to TRBJ1-5; D unresolved. The CDR3 sequence is 16 residues long. CDR1 is MNHEY, CDR2 SVGAGI, per germline. Trimming took 0 bases from V and 2 from J, leaving 11 bases between them. Here the CDR3 DNA reads TGTGCCAGCAGTTACTCGAGGGTGTCCGGCAATCAGCCCCAGCATTTT. This codes for CASSYSRVSGNQPQHF.